This TCR beta chain was profiled in a study of T cells after yellow fever vaccination. Study-wide results and limits: Clonotypes found in both CD4 and CD8 compartments made up a small share. Post-booster repertoires contained most primary-vaccination clones again (about 96% CD4, over 70% CD8).

About this clonotype itself: As yet, its antigen is unknown. This may come from a read error, since a much larger clone is one base off.

TCRdb processed the 5' RACE reads anew with MiXCR; each CDR3 protein has one entry. The data contain around 320,000 distinct CDR3 sequences, 8.7% of them seen just once; the ten biggest clones take up about 3.7%. The CDR3 has 17 amino acids. The V gene end was trimmed by 4 bases and the J gene end by 6 bases; junction bases not matched to a gene: 10. The source material was CD4+ T cells sorted from PBMCs, sampled 5 days after the yellow fever booster vaccination. The clonotype was recovered from a man younger than 30 who received the YFV17D yellow fever vaccine. The chain couples TRBV12-3 or TRBV12-4 to TRBJ1-5; 12 bases match TRBD1. The CDR3 DNA sequence: TGTGCCAGCAGTTCCCGAGGGACAGGGGGCCGCATTCAGCCCCAGCATTTT. Translating gives CASSSRGTGGRIQPQHF.